One sample yielded the 21 T cell receptor beta chains listed below, sequenced in a study of beta chain features in type 1 diabetes. Expressed TCRB transcripts were sequenced because the entire RNA isolate underwent reverse transcription. TCRdb keeps only in-frame clones here, not all; method: immunoSEQ multiplex PCR. The sample contains 400,000 to 450,000 clones, about 14% of which appear only once. The sequencing input was naive CD4+ T cells from blood. The receptor set was obtained from a man aged 25 to 40 in good health.

This clone was counted a few times. The chain is built from TRBV27 and TRBJ2-3, with D perhaps TRBD1 (5 bases). The germline gives CDR1 MNHEY, CDR2 SMNVEV (reference sequence). V was clipped by 5 bases and J by 4 bases, with 34 bases between them. CDR3 length: 21 amino acids. The CDR3 bases are TGTGCCAGCAGTGTAAAGAATGACAGATCCAGGTACCCTAGTCGGCCAGATACGCAGTATTTT. It is translated as CASSVKNDRSRYPSRPDTQYF.

The chain has TRBV4-1 and TRBJ1-1; possible D gene TRBD1, 5 bases. Trimming removed 0 bases from V and 3 bases from J, with 8 bases in between. CDR3 length: 14 amino acids. Germline CDR1 is MGHRA and CDR2 is YSYEKL. The CDR3, as DNA: TGCGCCAGCAGCCAAGAGGGGGTCTACACTGAAGCTTTCTTT. Translated: CASSQEGVYTEAFF.

The CDR3 here is CASSPYLVGGGSADTQYF. DNA of the CDR3: TGTGCCAGCAGCCCATACCTAGTAGGGGGAGGTTCTGCAGATACGCAGTATTTT. The J gene is TRBJ2-3, the V gene TRBV7-2, with D perhaps matching TRBD1 or TRBD2 (6 bases each). Trimming stripped 5 bases from V and 4 bases from J, with 25 bases between. The CDR3 sequence is 18 residues long. Looked up from germline, CDR1 is SGHTA and CDR2 is FQGNSA.

This clone showed up just a few times. Other DNA sequences within the sample encode an identical CDR3. J is TRBJ2-3 and V is TRBV30; TRBD2 matches at 10 bases. V gave up 0 bases and J gave up 4 bases; unmatched junction bases: 4. Germline lookup yields CDR1 GTSNPN and CDR2 SVGIG (reference sequence). The CDR3 is 15 amino acids. The CDR3 here is CAWSVLAGAADTQYF. DNA for the CDR3: TGTGCCTGGAGTGTTCTAGCGGGAGCCGCAGATACGCAGTATTTT.

This clone was picked up a small number of times. The chain couples TRBV7-9 to TRBJ2-5; D remains ambiguous. V lost 5 bases and J 5 bases, leaving 12 bases between the germline ends. The CDR3 is 13 amino acids. Germline CDR1 is SEHNR and CDR2 is FQNEAQ (reference sequence). The CDR3 DNA reads TGTGCCAGCAGCCCACGTGTCCGGGAGACCCAGTACTTC. Amino acid sequence: CASSPRVRETQYF.

The chain carries TRBV7-2 and TRBJ2-3, with D perhaps TRBD1 or TRBD2 (5 bases each). Germline CDR1 SGHTA, CDR2 FQGNSA. Trimming removed 5 bases from V and 2 bases from J, with 17 bases in between. The CDR3 has 16 residues. DNA for the CDR3: TGTGCCAGCAGCCAGTCGGGACGGTACGACACAGATACGCAGTATTTT. It specifies CASSQSGRYDTDTQYF.

This clone has a handful of counts. This sequence joins TRBV7-3 and TRBJ2-1; 9 bases fit TRBD1. The V gene end was trimmed by 5 bases and the J gene end by 9 bases; junction bases not matched to a gene: 14. The CDR3 has 16 amino acids. CDR1 is SGHTA and CDR2 is FQGTGA in the germline V gene. CDR3 in amino acids: CASSLLNRGRVSEQFF. The CDR3 nucleotides are TGTGCCAGCAGCCTCCTCAACAGGGGGCGCGTCAGTGAGCAGTTCTTC.

This clone was detected only a few times. The genes are TRBV27 and TRBJ1-6; no clear D gene. V was cut by 5 bases and J by 7 bases, with 12 bases left in between. Germline values: CDR1 MNHEY, CDR2 SMNVEV (reference sequence). This CDR3 spans 14 amino acids. CDR3 coding DNA: TGTGCCAGCAGTCTCCGGGCCCCCAATTCACCCCTCCACTTT. Protein sequence: CASSLRAPNSPLHF.

This clone turned up a few times. The chain combines TRBV9 with TRBJ1-6; D is ambiguous. V was trimmed by 0 bases and J by 12 bases, leaving 16 bases between them. This CDR3 has 15 residues. Germline V gives CDR1 SGDLS, CDR2 YYNGEE. The CDR3 coding sequence is TGTGCCAGCAGCGTAGGGTTTGGAGGCTGGGAACCCCTCCACTTT. Translated: CASSVGFGGWEPLHF.

The rearrangement links TRBV5-1 to TRBJ1-2; D unresolved. The CDR3 runs to 12 residues. Per the germline V gene, CDR1 is SGHRS and CDR2 is YFSETQ. The V end was cut by 5 bases, the J end by 7 bases, with 12 bases between. Here the CDR3 DNA reads TGCGCCAGCAGAATAGAGGCGGCTGGCTACACCTTC. Amino acid sequence: CASRIEAAGYTF.

This chain uses TRBV27 with TRBJ2-7; possibly TRBD1 for D (5 bases). Germline CDR1 MNHEY, CDR2 SMNVEV (reference sequence). The CDR3 extends over 13 amino acids. V was shortened by 3 bases and J by 5 bases, with 11 bases between the two germline ends. For the CDR3, the DNA is TGTGCCAGCAGTTTTTTGGGGCGCAACGAGCAGTACTTC. Encoded protein: CASSFLGRNEQYF.

The chain carries TRBV7-2 and TRBJ2-6, with D perhaps TRBD1 (6 bases). From germline, CDR1 is SGHTA and CDR2 FQGNSA. The CDR3 is 15 amino acids. V lost 5 bases and J 3 bases, leaving 11 bases between the germline ends. The CDR3 nucleotides read TGTGCCAGCAGCGCCGGACAGATTGGGGCCAACGTCCTGACTTTC. Translating it yields CASSAGQIGANVLTF. Variable domain in full (rest from reference TRBV7-2 and TRBJ2-6): GAGVSQSPSNKVTEKGKDVELRCDPISGHTALYWYRQSLGQGLEFLIYFQGNSAPDKSGLPSDRFSAERTGGSVSTLTIQRTQQEDSAVYLCASSAGQIGANVLTFGAGSRLTVL.

The chain combines TRBV6-1 with TRBJ2-1; TRBD1 aligns across 11 bases. Trimming took 5 bases from V and 8 from J; bases not matched to a gene: 5. This CDR3 has 14 amino acids. Germline V gene sequence: CDR1 MNHNS, CDR2 SASEGT. The CDR3 reads CASSIGQGADEQFF. CDR3 nucleotides: TGTGCCAGCAGTATCGGACAGGGGGCAGATGAGCAGTTCTTC.

This clone was seen more than once but under ten times. V usage is TRBV28 and J usage is TRBJ1-6; D call uncertain. Germline-derived CDR1 and CDR2 are MDHEN and SYDVKM. This CDR3 comprises 12 residues. V was cut by 8 bases and J by 9 bases, with 11 bases left in between. CDR3 in amino acids: CASVVGGSPLHF. The DNA for the CDR3 is TGTGCCAGCGTCGTCGGTGGTTCACCCCTCCACTTT.

The chain carries TRBV7-9 and TRBJ2-1, with 12 bases matching TRBD2. Germline trimming cut 5 bases from V and 2 bases from J; bases unmatched to any gene: 7. The CDR3 totals 17 residues. Looked up from germline, CDR1 is SEHNR and CDR2 is FQNEAQ (reference sequence). The chain's CDR3 is CASSPPWTSGAYNEQFF. CDR3 bases: TGTGCCAGCAGCCCGCCCTGGACTAGCGGGGCCTACAATGAGCAGTTCTTC.

This chain connects TRBV19 to TRBJ1-2; D gene unclear. The CDR3 loop spans 13 amino acids. Germline assignment: CDR1 LNHDA and CDR2 SQIVND (reference sequence). Deletions cut 6 bases from V and 3 bases from J, with 11 bases between. The CDR3 DNA is TGTGCCAGTAGCTATCGCGAGTACTATGGCTACACCTTC. Its translation: CASSYREYYGYTF.

The chain couples TRBV12-5 to TRBJ2-3, with D uncertain. The germline V and J ends were trimmed by 6 bases and 4 bases, with 17 bases remaining between them. CDR1 and CDR2 from the germline V gene are LGHNT and FRNRAP. The CDR3 has 15 amino acids. The CDR3 here is CASGLNWPEADTQYF. The CDR3 nucleotides read TGTGCTAGTGGCCTAAATTGGCCAGAGGCAGATACGCAGTATTTT.

This clone was picked up many times. The chain combines TRBV29-1 with TRBJ1-2, with 9 bases lining up with TRBD1. Trimming took 5 bases from V and 0 from J; bases not matched to a gene: 1. The CDR3 length is 13 residues. The germline V gene encodes CDR1 SQVTM and CDR2 ANQGSEA. In DNA form, the CDR3 reads TGCAGCGTTACAGGGGGCGCTAACTATGGCTACACCTTC. Amino acids: CSVTGGANYGYTF.

The rearrangement links TRBV7-9 to TRBJ2-7; D call uncertain. CDR3 length: 12 amino acids. The V gene's germline CDR1 is SEHNR and CDR2 FQNEAQ (reference sequence). V shed 11 bases and J shed 2 bases, with 13 bases lying between them. CDR3 protein: CALDTLAYEQYF. The CDR3 nucleotides read TGTGCCTTGGATACGTTAGCCTACGAGCAGTACTTC.

V and J are TRBV30 and TRBJ2-2; D gene ambiguous. V lost 2 bases, J lost 3 bases, and 13 bases lay in between. Looked up from germline, CDR1 is GTSNPN and CDR2 is SVGIG (reference sequence). The CDR3 has 15 residues. The CDR3: CAWSKVGGYTGELFF. The CDR3 region has the DNA TGTGCCTGGAGTAAAGTCGGTGGGTACACCGGGGAGCTGTTTTTT. Supplemented by reference TRBV30 and TRBJ2-2, the full variable domain reads SQTIHQWPATLVQPVGSPLSLECTVEGTSNPNLYWYRQAAGRGLQLLFYSVGIGQISSEVPQNLSASRPQDRQFILSSKKLLLSDSGFYLCAWSKVGGYTGELFFGEGSRLTVL.

The chain carries TRBV7-9 and TRBJ1-1; D uncertain. The ends were cut back, 1 base at V and 8 bases at J, with 14 bases in the middle. This CDR3 spans 14 amino acids. In germline, CDR1 is SEHNR, CDR2 FQNEAQ (reference sequence). The CDR3 coding sequence is TGTGCCAGCAGCTTAGATGGCCGATCCCCCGAAGCTTTCTTT. This translates into CASSLDGRSPEAFF.